Below, 32 T cell receptor beta chains from the same sample are listed, as sequenced in a study of monozygotic twins with inflammatory bowel disease. Following a re-call of the 5' RACE reads, TCRdb has one entry per CDR3 protein and lacks DNA. This table holds about 160,000 distinct CDR3 sequences. The source material was blood. These receptors originate from a human donor with ulcerative colitis or Crohn's disease, or a healthy co-twin of an affected twin (not recorded which).

This chain joins TRBV6-1 and TRBJ1-1. The CDR3 spans 14 residues. Germline V gives CDR1 MNHNS, CDR2 SASEGT. This CDR3 is CASSVQPLYTEAFF.

The chain combines TRBV10-3 with TRBJ2-4; the D call from TCRdb, TRBD2, cannot be confirmed without DNA. Germline lookup yields CDR1 ENHRY and CDR2 SYGVKD. This CDR3 contains 17 residues. Here the CDR3 reads CAISEASPIQAKNIQYF.

The J gene is TRBJ2-5, the V gene TRBV6-1; without DNA, the TCRdb call of TRBD2 cannot be checked. Per the germline V gene, CDR1 is MNHNS and CDR2 is SASEGT. This CDR3 has 16 amino acids. CDR3 region: CASSPRTSGARETQYF.

V gene TRBV11-3 combines with J gene TRBJ1-5. This CDR3 has 12 residues. Per the germline V gene, CDR1 is SGHNT and CDR2 is YENEEA. The CDR3 is CASSHGNQPQHF.

J is TRBJ2-6 and V is TRBV29-1; TCRdb reports TRBD1, a call that lacks DNA to check it against. CDR3 length equals 13 residues. Germline V lookup: CDR1 SQVTM, CDR2 ANQGSEA. This CDR3 is CSVGGFGANVLTF.

The chain couples TRBV12-3 or TRBV12-4 to TRBJ2-4; TCRdb picks TRBD2, but there is no DNA to check that call. The CDR3 runs 19 residues. The CDR3 here is CASSPRPGTSPDAKNMQYF.

V is TRBV7-2 and J is TRBJ2-7; TCRdb names TRBD1, which stays unverified in the absence of DNA. Germline values: CDR1 SGHTA, CDR2 FQGNSA. CDR3 length: 13 residues. CDR3: CASELSPQSAQYF.

The rearrangement links TRBV28 to TRBJ2-2; TCRdb indicates TRBD1, and absent DNA this call remains unverified. The CDR3 length is 15 residues. Germline CDR1 and CDR2: MDHEN and SYDVKM. The CDR3 is CASSSGQGEAGELFF. The full variable domain, completed using reference TRBV28 and TRBJ2-2, is DVKVTQSSRYLVKRTGEKVFLECVQDMDHENMFWYRQDPGLGLRLIYFSYDVKMKEKGDIPEGYSVSREKKERFSLILESASTNQTSMYLCASSSGQGEAGELFFGEGSRLTVL.

The chain is built from TRBV7-6 and TRBJ1-1; TCRdb designates TRBD1, a call that cannot be tested without DNA. Germline CDR1 and CDR2: SGHVS and FNYEAQ. The CDR3 is made up of 13 amino acids. The CDR3 spells CASSKRGAGEAFF.

The J gene is TRBJ2-5, the V gene TRBV7-8; TCRdb calls TRBD1, which cannot be checked without DNA. Germline lookup yields CDR1 SGHVS and CDR2 FQNEAQ. The CDR3 has 14 amino acids. The CDR3 region is CASSQDRGQETQYF.

This chain links TRBV12-3 or TRBV12-4 with TRBJ2-7; TCRdb returns TRBD1, unconfirmable since there is no DNA. The CDR3 contains 15 residues. CDR3 sequence reads: CASRRDGVGSYEQYF.

The rearrangement uses TRBV20-1 and TRBJ1-1. Germline values: CDR1 DFQATT, CDR2 SNEGSKA (reference sequence). The CDR3 covers 13 residues. This CDR3 is CSARGPSDTEAFF.

The chain couples TRBV5-6 to TRBJ2-7; the TCRdb D gene call, TRBD2, has no DNA to confirm it. From germline, CDR1 is SGHDT and CDR2 YYEEEE. The CDR3 totals 20 residues. The CDR3 loop reads CASSLAWGLAGDVGTYEQYF.

The chain employs TRBV5-1 and TRBJ2-5. Germline V gene lookup returns CDR1 SGHRS and CDR2 YFSETQ. This CDR3 spans 17 amino acids. This CDR3 reads CASSLNGDPNIRETQYF.

CDR3 residues: CSARAGQGYYEQYF. V is TRBV20-1 and J is TRBJ2-7; the D call of TRBD1 rests on TCRdb alone, since no DNA is present to check it. CDR1 DFQATT and CDR2 SNEGSKA come from the germline V gene (reference sequence). The length of the CDR3 is 14 residues.

V gene TRBV5-1 combines with J gene TRBJ2-7; TCRdb designates TRBD1, a call that cannot be tested without DNA. CDR1 is SGHRS, CDR2 YFSETQ, per germline. The CDR3 covers 17 residues. The CDR3 reads CASSLGYGQGLSYEQYF.

The genes are TRBV6-1 and TRBJ2-1; the TCRdb call, TRBD1, lacks DNA for checking. The CDR3 spans 15 residues. Germline V CDR1 and CDR2: MNHNS, SASEGT. CDR3 in amino acids: CASSPSGGAGDEQFF.

The chain links TRBV5-1 to TRBJ2-2; TCRdb picks TRBD2, but there is no DNA to check that call. Germline values: CDR1 SGHRS, CDR2 YFSETQ. This CDR3 contains 17 residues. CDR3 amino acids: CASSSGLAGGLVGELFF.

The chain links TRBV29-1 to TRBJ1-1; without DNA, the TCRdb call of TRBD1 cannot be checked. CDR3 length: 13 residues. The germline CDR1 and CDR2 sequences are SQVTM and ANQGSEA. CDR3 loop: CSVWRGSNTEAFF.

The CDR3 protein is CASSQSQGTAIYEQYF. The chain uses TRBV23-1 and TRBJ2-7; with no DNA, the TCRdb D assignment of TRBD1 cannot be verified. TRBV23-1 is an ORF, with its function uncertain. The CDR3 totals 16 residues.

The gene calls are TRBV7-2 and TRBJ2-1; lacking DNA, the TRBD1 call made by TCRdb goes unchecked. The CDR3 totals 15 residues. Germline loops: CDR1 SGHTA, CDR2 FQGNSA. This chain's CDR3 is CASSYFDAPYNEQFF. Complete variable domain (other parts from reference TRBV7-2 and TRBJ2-1): GAGVSQSPSNKVTEKGKDVELRCDPISGHTALYWYRQSLGQGLEFLIYFQGNSAPDKSGLPSDRFSAERTGGSVSTLTIQRTQQEDSAVYLCASSYFDAPYNEQFFGPGTRLTVL.

The J gene is TRBJ1-4, the V gene TRBV7-2. Germline V gene data show CDR1 as SGHTA and CDR2 as FQGNSA. CDR3 size: 12 residues. The CDR3 reads CASSLGQEKLFF.

The chain couples TRBV11-2 to TRBJ1-2; TCRdb names TRBD1, which stays unverified in the absence of DNA. Germline-derived CDR1 and CDR2 are SGHAT and FQNNGV. The CDR3 has 14 amino acids. The CDR3 here is CASSSASGQYGYTF.

This chain connects TRBV4-2 to TRBJ2-7; TCRdb designates TRBD1, a call that cannot be tested without DNA. The CDR3 consists of 15 residues. Germline assignment: CDR1 LGHNA and CDR2 YNFKEQ. CDR3 protein: CASSQGRDRDYEQYF.

The chain carries TRBV7-8 and TRBJ1-4; lacking DNA, the TRBD1 call made by TCRdb goes unchecked. Germline loops: CDR1 SGHVS, CDR2 FQNEAQ. There are 20 residues in the CDR3. CDR3 protein: CASSSIQGVDLMATNEKLFF.

The chain combines TRBV5-6 with TRBJ2-6; TCRdb returns TRBD1, unconfirmable since there is no DNA. The length of the CDR3 is 17 residues. CDR1 and CDR2 (germline): SGHDT, YYEEEE. The CDR3 loop reads CASSTGDRTSGANVLTF.

V gene TRBV5-6 combines with J gene TRBJ1-5. This CDR3 comprises 13 residues. CDR1 and CDR2 from the germline V gene are SGHDT and YYEEEE. The CDR3 is CASSFLGEQPQHF.

The chain is built from TRBV25-1 and TRBJ1-4; TCRdb calls TRBD1, which cannot be checked without DNA. The germline V gene has CDR1 MGHDK and CDR2 SYGVNS. CDR3 length: 15 residues. This chain's CDR3 is CASSDPGVTNEKLFF.

The chain employs TRBV7-9 and TRBJ2-5; TCRdb picks TRBD1, but there is no DNA to check that call. CDR3 size: 15 residues. The germline gives CDR1 SEHNR, CDR2 FQNEAQ (reference sequence). CDR3 sequence: CASSSQGAEGETQYF. The full variable domain, in which reference TRBV7-9 and TRBJ2-5 provide the parts outside the CDR3, is DTGVSQNPRHKITKRGQNVTFRCDPISEHNRLYWYRQTLGQGPEFLTYFQNEAQLEKSRLLSDRFSAERPKGSFSTLEIQRTEQGDSAMYLCASSSQGAEGETQYFGPGTRLLVL.

The chain carries TRBV12-3 or TRBV12-4 and TRBJ2-1; the TRBD1 assignment by TCRdb is unverifiable without DNA. The CDR3 covers 15 residues. CDR3 protein: CASSPRLSSYNEQFF.

This chain connects TRBV7-9 to TRBJ2-7; TCRdb indicates TRBD1, and absent DNA this call remains unverified. The V gene's germline CDR1 is SEHNR and CDR2 FQNEAQ (reference sequence). The CDR3 has 15 residues. CDR3 region: CASSSSTGRAYEQYF.

The chain combines TRBV4-2 with TRBJ1-2; TCRdb indicates TRBD1, and absent DNA this call remains unverified. CDR1 and CDR2 from the germline V gene are LGHNA and YNFKEQ. The CDR3 consists of 14 residues. The CDR3 sequence is CASSQSTGFYGYTF.